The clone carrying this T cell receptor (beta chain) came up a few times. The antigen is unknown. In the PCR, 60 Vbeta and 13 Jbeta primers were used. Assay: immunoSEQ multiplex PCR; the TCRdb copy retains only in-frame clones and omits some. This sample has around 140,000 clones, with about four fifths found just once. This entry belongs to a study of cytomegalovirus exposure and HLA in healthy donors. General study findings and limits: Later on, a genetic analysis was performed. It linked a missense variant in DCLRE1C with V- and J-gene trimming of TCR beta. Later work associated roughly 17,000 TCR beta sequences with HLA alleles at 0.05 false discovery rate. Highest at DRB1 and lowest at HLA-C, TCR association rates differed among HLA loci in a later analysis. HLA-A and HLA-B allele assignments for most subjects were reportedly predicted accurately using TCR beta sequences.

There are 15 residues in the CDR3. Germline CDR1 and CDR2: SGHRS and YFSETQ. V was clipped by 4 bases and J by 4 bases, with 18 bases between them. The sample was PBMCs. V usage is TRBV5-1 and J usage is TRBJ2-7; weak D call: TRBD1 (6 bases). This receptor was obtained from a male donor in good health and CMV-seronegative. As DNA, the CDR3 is TGCGCCAGCAGCCAAGGGACACCGAACCGTTACGAGCAGTACTTC. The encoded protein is CASSQGTPNRYEQYF. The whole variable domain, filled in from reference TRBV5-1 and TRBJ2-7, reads KAGVTQTPRYLIKTRGQQVTLSCSPISGHRSVSWYQQTPGQGLQFLFEYFSETQRNKGNFPGRFSGRQFSNSRSEMNVSTLELGDSALYLCASSQGTPNRYEQYFGPGTRLTVT.